The source of this TCR beta chain is a study of cytomegalovirus exposure and HLA in healthy donors (dated by TCRdb to between 2016 and 2019). Background for the entire study: A later analysis indicated that the roughly 130 validation repertoires were generated on the platform also employed for the approximately 700 repertoires of the first cohort. The study was designed to test whether signatures of past pathogen exposure could be identified by cataloging public T cell receptors. In addition to the first cohort of 500 to 850 subjects, a separate validation cohort of 100 to 150 different subjects was used. To predict cytomegalovirus infection status, the study brought together high-throughput TCR immunosequencing, statistical association of individual TCRs with disease status, and machine learning. The paper's findings and limits, for the study overall: In a later analysis, TCRs clustered in the first cohort were found to also tend to co-occur in the 130 or so validation repertoires, with approximately 95% of cluster scores above 0. The classifier was reported to diagnose cytomegalovirus status with high specificity and sensitivity in both the original cohort and the validation cohort. A later analysis had no HLA typing for the validation cohort, so co-occurrence there was scored across all 130 or so repertoires. In vitro tests confirmed that a few of the cytomegalovirus-associated TCR beta chains recognize cytomegalovirus antigens. The study gave a list of some 150 TCR beta chains associated with cytomegalovirus. Most TCR sequences were observed very rarely across donors, whereas some public TCRs were present in many individuals. It was suggested by the authors that the approach could potentially be generalized to other disease states and immunological phenotypes.

Donors formed part of the validation cohort, which comprised over a hundred subjects and was distinct from the first cohort of 550 to 850 subjects. To prepare the library, the immunoSEQ multiplex PCR assay was applied. As for how the authors treated the data: A statistical classification framework was built to diagnose cytomegalovirus status from the catalog of TCR beta chain sequences. The table was pulled from immuneACCESS by TCRdb, which kept in-frame rearrangements only. Such tables lose some clones; where checked, under half of the loss comes from unresolved V genes, and the rest has no known cause. Clone size and V and J calls were adopted from that table, with D and trimming inferred from the DNA. This sample has 140,000 to 150,000 clones in its table, and roughly 87% of those were observed once. The top ten hold less than 5.5% of the sample. The germline V gene provides CDR1 SGHDN and CDR2 FVKESK. The CDR3 spans 15 residues, from the cysteine through the phenylalanine. The DNA shown is the 45-base CDR3, in frame from base 1. V drops 2 bases and J drops 0 bases, leaving 7 bases in between.

Concerning this clone itself: Its binding antigen is unknown. No base quality information exists; no much larger clone differs at one position.

Sequenced: PBMCs. The chain employs TRBV14 and TRBJ1-4; the D gene lacks a confident call. The receptor was derived from a man aged 18 to 29 in good health and CMV-seropositive. The DNA sequence reads TGTGCCAGCAGCCAACAAATTGCAACTAATGAAAAACTGTTTTTT. This translates into CASSQQIATNEKLFF.